The clone carrying this T cell receptor (beta chain) was counted many times. Trimming removed 3 bases at V and 3 bases at J, with 11 bases between. The CDR3 loop spans 14 amino acids. Germline V lookup: CDR1 SEHNR, CDR2 FQNEAQ (reference sequence). Every molecule of TCR cDNA had its own unique molecular identifier. MiXCR, applied by TCRdb to the 5' RACE reads, yields one record per CDR3 protein. Of nearly 80,000 distinct CDR3 sequences in the sample, 8% are singletons; the top ten hold 6% to 7%. These data belong to a study of spatial heterogeneity in lung cancer. About the research overall: Raw-read counts averaged over ten per unique TCR and UMI combination.

The time point: sample taken at primary tumor resection. There were roughly 72 donors, all of them untreated patients with early-stage non-small cell lung cancer. Material for sequencing was whole RNA from tumor, nontumor lung or frozen PBMC, left unsorted. The chain uses TRBV7-9 and TRBJ1-1; D uncertain. Specimen: PBMCs, collected at surgery. The origin of this receptor is a male donor with early-stage non-small cell lung cancer. This CDR3 is CASSFLSGDTEAFF. CDR3 nucleotides: TGTGCCAGCAGCTTCCTTTCCGGGGACACTGAAGCTTTCTTT.